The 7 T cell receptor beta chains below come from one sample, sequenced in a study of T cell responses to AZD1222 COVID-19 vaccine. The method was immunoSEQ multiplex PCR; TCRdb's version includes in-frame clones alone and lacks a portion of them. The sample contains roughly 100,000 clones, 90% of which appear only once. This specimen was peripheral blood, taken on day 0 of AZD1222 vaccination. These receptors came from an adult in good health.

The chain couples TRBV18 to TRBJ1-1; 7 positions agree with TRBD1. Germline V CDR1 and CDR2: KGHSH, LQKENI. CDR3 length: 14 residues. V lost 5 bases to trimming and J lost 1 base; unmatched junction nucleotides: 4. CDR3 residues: CASSRGGTNTEAFF. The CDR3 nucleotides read TGTGCCAGCTCAAGAGGGGGCACGAACACTGAAGCTTTCTTT.

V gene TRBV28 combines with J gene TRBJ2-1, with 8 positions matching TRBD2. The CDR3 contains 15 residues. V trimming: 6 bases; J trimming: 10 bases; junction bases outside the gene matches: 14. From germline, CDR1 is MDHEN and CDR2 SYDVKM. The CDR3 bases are TGTGCCAGCAGCCAAAGCGGGAGTCTACCAAAGGAGCAGTTCTTC. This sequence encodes CASSQSGSLPKEQFF.

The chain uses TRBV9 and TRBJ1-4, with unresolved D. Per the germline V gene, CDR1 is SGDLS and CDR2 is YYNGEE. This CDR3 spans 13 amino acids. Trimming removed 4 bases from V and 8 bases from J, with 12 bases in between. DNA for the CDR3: TGTGCCAGCAGCTCCCGGTTGGGCGAAAAACTGTTTTTT. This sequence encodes CASSSRLGEKLFF. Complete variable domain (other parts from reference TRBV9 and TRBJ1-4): DSGVTQTPKHLITATGQRVTLRCSPRSGDLSVYWYQQSLDQGLQFLIQYYNGEERAKGNILERFSAQQFPDLHSELNLSSLELGDSALYFCASSSRLGEKLFFGSGTQLSVL.

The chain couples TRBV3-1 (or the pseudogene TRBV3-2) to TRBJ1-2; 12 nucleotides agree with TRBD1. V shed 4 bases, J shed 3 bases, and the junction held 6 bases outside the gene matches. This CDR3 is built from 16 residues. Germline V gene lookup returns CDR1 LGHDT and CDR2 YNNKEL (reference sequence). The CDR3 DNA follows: TGTGCCAGCAGCCGGGGACAGGGGGCGGCGGACTATGGCTACACCTTC. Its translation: CASSRGQGAADYGYTF.

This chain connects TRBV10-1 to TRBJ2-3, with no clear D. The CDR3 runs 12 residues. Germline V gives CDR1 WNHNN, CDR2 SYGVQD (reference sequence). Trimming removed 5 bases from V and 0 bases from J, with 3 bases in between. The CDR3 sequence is CASSPSTDTQYF. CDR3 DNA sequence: TGCGCCAGCAGTCCTAGCACAGATACGCAGTATTTT.

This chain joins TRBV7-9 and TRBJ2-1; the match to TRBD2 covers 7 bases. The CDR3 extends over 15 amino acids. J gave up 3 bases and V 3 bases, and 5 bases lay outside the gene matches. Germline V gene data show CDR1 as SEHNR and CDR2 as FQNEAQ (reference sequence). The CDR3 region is CASSLREGNYNEQFF. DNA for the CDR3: TGTGCCAGCAGCTTGAGGGAGGGCAACTACAATGAGCAGTTCTTC.

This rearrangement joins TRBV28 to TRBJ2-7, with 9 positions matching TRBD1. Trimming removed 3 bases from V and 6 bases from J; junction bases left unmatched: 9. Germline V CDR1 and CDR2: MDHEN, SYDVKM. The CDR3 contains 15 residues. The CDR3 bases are TGTGCCAGCAGTTTCCTGGGACAGGGAGCTCGCGAGCAGTACTTC. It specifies CASSFLGQGAREQYF.